The text below deals with one T cell receptor (beta chain). Its antigen remains unidentified. This entry is derived from a study of beta chain features in type 1 diabetes. Every bit of the isolated RNA underwent reverse transcription, so sequencing read expressed TCRB transcripts. Clones were sequenced by immunoSEQ multiplex PCR, and TCRdb holds only the in-frame ones, with some missing. The table has about 360,000 clones, 10% to 15% seen once; the top ten hold around 0.02%. CDR3 length: 16 residues. The V gene end was trimmed by 4 bases and the J gene end by 2 bases; junction bases not matched to a gene: 5. CDR1 SGHTS and CDR2 YDEGEE come from the germline V gene. Study results and caveats: Naive, central memory and Treg TCRB repertoires seemed to resemble each other more closely in patients than they did in healthy donors.

The sequence was obtained from a man aged 18 to 30 in good health. The genes are TRBV5-8 and TRBJ1-5; 11 nucleotides match TRBD1. The sample consisted of naive CD4+ T cells from blood. The CDR3 here is CASSGGTGGGNQPQHF. As DNA, the CDR3 is TGTGCCAGCAGCGGCGGGACAGGGGGAGGCAATCAGCCCCAGCATTTT.